Included here is one T cell receptor (beta chain) sequence, with context. Its specificity is unknown. At one boundary the junction diverges from the germline segment, which might be a read error. A modified ARM-PCR protocol with three rounds of nested PCR amplified TCRbeta. One entry per CDR3 protein, called by TCRdb with MiXCR from the multiplex PCR reads. The sample gives 40,000 to 50,000 distinct CDR3 sequences, around 64% of which show up once; 30% is in the top ten. No cell sorting was done before RNA was extracted from the tissue. Distant lung tissue was collected more than 3 cm away from the tumor edge. Newly diagnosed lung cancer patients had thoracic surgery in China, August–late 2014, without prior chemotherapy. These data originate in a study of tumor and adjacent non-tumor tissue in lung cancer. Study context: Aged about 30 to 76 years, patients included 10 men and roughly five women with stage I to III disease.

Study-level findings and limits: Tumor repertoires had a smaller top 100 clone share than normal lung.

CDR3 length: 13 residues. Looked up from germline, CDR1 is MNHEY and CDR2 is SVGEGT. This chain connects TRBV6-2 or TRBV6-3 to TRBJ2-5; TRBD1 is a possible D gene (5 bases). The source material was distant non-tumor lung tissue. The clonotype comes from a woman aged 70-85 years with non-small cell lung cancer. Written as DNA, the CDR3 is TGTGCCAACAGTTCCCACAGGTCACCCCCCCAGTACTTC. Its protein is CANSSHRSPPQYF.